This TCR beta chain was documented in a study of cytomegalovirus exposure and HLA in healthy donors. Broader study findings: High specificity and sensitivity for cytomegalovirus status were reported for the classifier. CMV antigen specificity was confirmed in vitro for three CMV-associated chains.

The CDR3 length is 17 residues. The germline V gene encodes CDR1 SQVTM and CDR2 ANQGSEA. The ends lost 1 base at V and 0 bases at J; junction bases unmatched: 9. Sequencing was performed with immunoSEQ multiplex PCR; in TCRdb, only in-frame clones are kept and a portion is missing. Of around 190,000 clones listed, about 81% are singletons. As concerns this clone: The antigen is unknown.

The chain employs TRBV29-1 and TRBJ2-4; 7 bases map to TRBD2. The sequence was obtained from a young woman in good health and CMV-seronegative. The sample consisted of PBMCs. Here the CDR3 reads CSVEGWEGRLAKNIQYF. The CDR3 DNA sequence: TGCAGCGTTGAAGGGTGGGAGGGGCGCCTAGCCAAAAACATTCAGTACTTC.